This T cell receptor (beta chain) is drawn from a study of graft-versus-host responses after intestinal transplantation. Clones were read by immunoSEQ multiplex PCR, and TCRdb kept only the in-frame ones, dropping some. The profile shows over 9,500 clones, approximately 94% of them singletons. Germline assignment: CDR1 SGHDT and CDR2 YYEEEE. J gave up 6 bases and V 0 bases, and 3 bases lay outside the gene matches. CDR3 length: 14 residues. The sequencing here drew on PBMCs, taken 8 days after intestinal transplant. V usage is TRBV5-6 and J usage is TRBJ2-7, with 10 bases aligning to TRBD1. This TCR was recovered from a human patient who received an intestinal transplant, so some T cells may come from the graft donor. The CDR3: CASSLGGQGSEQYF. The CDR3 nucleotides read TGTGCCAGCAGCTTGGGGGGACAGGGGAGCGAGCAGTACTTC.